The clone carrying this TCR beta chain was seen more than once but under ten times. Its antigen is unknown. The V segment lost 6 bases and the J segment 12 bases; nucleotides outside the gene matches: 17. The CDR3 extends over 16 amino acids. This entry belongs to a study of T-cell memory formation after mild COVID-19. Whole-study findings and limits: Pre-infection memory already had some responding clones, implying cross-reactive memory joined.

TCRdb called the 5' RACE reads again in MiXCR, with one record for every CDR3 protein. The data contain roughly 350,000 distinct CDR3 sequences, around 28% of them singletons. The material sequenced was PBMCs or a T cell subset sorted from them (not recorded which). The receptor comes from an adult woman who had mild COVID-19 (a few samples of this study predate the infection). Cell type and time point are not known. The chain has TRBV12-3 or TRBV12-4 and TRBJ2-1; 10 nucleotides line up with TRBD2. The CDR3 here is CASRRKGTSGAPRQFF. The CDR3 DNA reads TGTGCCAGCAGGCGAAAGGGTACTAGCGGGGCTCCTCGGCAGTTCTTC.